Each of the 20 T cell receptor beta chains below was sequenced from the same sample in a study of CD8+CD57+ T cells in acquired aplastic anemia (dated by TCRdb to 2016 to 2019). The listed sequencing device is Illumina HiSeq 2000. Genomic DNA served as template for TCR beta VDJ combination and CDR3 sequence profiling. TCRdb trimmed public reads at Q25 via fastp, called clones via MiXCR and kept in-frame beta chains. CDR3 protein sequences are deduplicated, and each keeps its most common genes and DNA. Here the sample has about 140,000 distinct CDR3 sequences; less than 45% occur a single time. Roughly 8.9% of the sample lies in the top ten. Material: sorted CD4+, CD8+, or CD8+CD57+ T cells (not recorded which) from PBMCs. The receptors were sampled from a human donor in good health, serving as a control.

A remark on this clonotype: It may be a read error: a sequence one base away is much more abundant. The rearrangement links TRBV12-3 or TRBV12-4 to TRBJ1-6, with 8 nucleotides matching TRBD1. The CDR3 covers 14 residues. The CDR3 coding sequence is TGTTCCAGCAGGGGGCGGCGGAATAATCCACCCCTCCACTTT. Amino acid sequence: CSSRGRRNNPPLHF.

This clonotype has at least ten counts. The V call is TRBV11-2, the J call TRBJ2-3, with TRBD1 matching 8 bases. The CDR3 is 15 amino acids. V was clipped by 6 bases and J by 3 bases; unmatched bases: 8. Germline CDR1 reads SGHAT; CDR2 reads FQNNGV. The chain's CDR3 is CASRLQGASTDTQYF. DNA of the CDR3: TGTGCCAGCAGATTGCAGGGGGCGAGTACAGATACGCAGTATTTT.

This rearrangement joins TRBV2 to TRBJ1-2; D unclear. Trimming left V 7 bases short and J 3 bases short, with 18 bases between. The CDR3 totals 15 residues. The germline CDR1 and CDR2 sequences are SNHLY and FYNNEI. The DNA of the CDR3 is TGTGCCAGCATAGAAGCGGCAGCAGGAGACTATGGCTACACCTTC. Translated: CASIEAAAGDYGYTF.

This clonotype was detected many times. The V call is TRBV15, the J call TRBJ2-3, with D possibly matching TRBD1 (5 bases). The CDR3 is made up of 12 amino acids. The germline gives CDR1 LNHNV, CDR2 YYDKDF (reference sequence). Trimming pared 3 bases from V and 6 bases from J, leaving 7 bases between. The CDR3 sequence: CATSRGPDTQYF. The CDR3 coding sequence is TGTGCCACCAGCAGGGGGCCCGATACGCAGTATTTT.

This clonotype has a count of ten or more. The rearrangement uses TRBV7-7 and TRBJ2-3; D unclear. V shed 1 base and J shed 0 bases, with 2 bases lying between them. CDR3 length: 13 amino acids. The germline V gene encodes CDR1 SSHAT and CDR2 FNYEAQ (reference sequence). CDR3 sequence reads: CASSLGSTDTQYF. CDR3 DNA: TGTGCCAGCAGCTTAGGGAGCACAGATACGCAGTATTTT.

This clonotype was detected many times. This chain joins TRBV2 and TRBJ1-1, with a possible D match to TRBD1 (5 bases). Germline V gene lookup returns CDR1 SNHLY and CDR2 FYNNEI. The CDR3 is 11 residues long. Trimming left V 11 bases short and J 6 bases short, with 13 bases between. In DNA form, the CDR3 reads TGTGCCTGGTCCGGCAGGGCTGAAGCTTTCTTT. It yields the protein CAWSGRAEAFF.

This rearrangement joins TRBV20-1 to TRBJ2-7; D is uncertain. In germline, CDR1 is DFQATT, CDR2 SNEGSKA (reference sequence). The V end lost 3 bases, the J end lost 0 bases, and 9 bases lay between the germline ends. This CDR3 region has 13 residues. In DNA form, the CDR3 reads TGCAGTGCTAGTCCGGGTAGCTCCTACGAGCAGTACTTC. Residues: CSASPGSSYEQYF.

This clonotype was seen at least ten times. The V gene is TRBV20-1, the J gene TRBJ2-1, with D unclear. This CDR3 is built from 14 residues. Per the germline V gene, CDR1 is DFQATT and CDR2 is SNEGSKA (reference sequence). Trimming pared 5 bases from V and 5 bases from J, leaving 16 bases between. The CDR3 nucleotides read TGCAGTGCTGGGCCCAGAGTAGGGCACAATGAGCAGTTCTTC. The encoded protein is CSAGPRVGHNEQFF.

This clonotype was seen repeatedly, ten times or more. This sequence joins TRBV20-1 and TRBJ2-1; 9 nucleotides line up with TRBD2. The V gene end was trimmed by 0 bases and the J gene end by 4 bases; junction bases not matched to a gene: 13. The CDR3 runs 18 residues. Germline V CDR1 and CDR2: DFQATT, SNEGSKA (reference sequence). The CDR3 DNA reads as TGCAGTGCTAGAGATCTCAATCGCCCTAGCGGGATTTACAATGAGCAGTTCTTC. It yields the protein CSARDLNRPSGIYNEQFF.

Concerning this clonotype: This may stem from a read error, because a much larger clone lies one nucleotide away. The rearrangement joins TRBV7-2 to TRBJ2-6; D is uncertain. Germline loops: CDR1 SGHTA, CDR2 FQGNSA. The CDR3 runs to 14 residues. CDR3 loop: CPSSPGAGANVLTF. The CDR3 nucleotides read TGTCCCAGCAGCCCCGGCGCTGGGGCCAACGTCCTGACTTTC.

This clonotype was found many times. The chain's CDR3 is CSARLLETPTIYF. CDR3 nucleotides: TGCAGTGCTAGATTATTAGAAACACCAACCATATATTTT. The V call is TRBV20-1, the J call TRBJ1-3; D ambiguous. The germline CDR1 and CDR2 sequences are DFQATT and SNEGSKA (reference sequence). V gave up 2 bases and J gave up 10 bases, with 15 bases separating them. The CDR3 contains 13 residues.

This clonotype was recorded many times. The rearrangement uses TRBV2 and TRBJ1-4; a possible D gene is TRBD1 (6 bases). The CDR3 covers 15 residues. Between the trimmed V and J ends, which lost 6 bases and 0 bases, there was a span of 11 bases. Looked up from germline, CDR1 is SNHLY and CDR2 is FYNNEI. The CDR3 nucleotides read TGTGCCAGCAGCCCCAGGGGTCCAACTAATGAAAAACTGTTTTTT. Amino acids: CASSPRGPTNEKLFF. The full variable domain, in which reference TRBV2 and TRBJ1-4 provide the parts outside the CDR3, is EPEVTQTPSHQVTQMGQEVILRCVPISNHLYFYWYRQILGQKVEFLVSFYNNEISEKSEIFDDQFSVERPDGSNFTLKIRSTKLEDSAMYFCASSPRGPTNEKLFFGSGTQLSVL.

This clonotype was recorded many times. The chain is built from TRBV27 and TRBJ1-6, with a possible D match to TRBD1 (6 bases). Germline CDR1 is MNHEY and CDR2 is SMNVEV (reference sequence). The CDR3 runs to 16 residues. The V gene lost 0 bases and the J gene lost 13 bases, with 19 bases spanning the gap. DNA of the CDR3: TGTGCCAGCAGTTTATCTTGGGACACACGTTTCGGGCCCCTCCACTTT. Translated, it gives CASSLSWDTRFGPLHF.

This clonotype was observed at least ten times. The chain joins TRBV7-9 to TRBJ1-1; D perhaps matches TRBD1 (6 bases). In germline, CDR1 is SEHNR, CDR2 FQNEAQ (reference sequence). The CDR3 totals 14 residues. The V end was cut by 6 bases, the J end by 4 bases, with 15 bases between. In DNA, the CDR3 is TGTGCCAGCAGGAAGGGGGAGTTCCCCACTGAAGCTTTCTTT. As protein: CASRKGEFPTEAFF. Full variable domain (remainder filled in from reference TRBV7-9 and TRBJ1-1): DTGVSQNPRHKITKRGQNVTFRCDPISEHNRLYWYRQTLGQGPEFLTYFQNEAQLEKSRLLSDRFSAERPKGSFSTLEIQRTEQGDSAMYLCASRKGEFPTEAFFGQGTRLTVV.

This clonotype has a count of ten or more. The chain has TRBV4-2 and TRBJ2-7; 8 positions agree with TRBD2. Trimming at V came to 4 bases and at J to 3 bases, leaving 8 bases not matched to a gene. The CDR3 has 15 residues. CDR1 LGHNA and CDR2 YNFKEQ come from the germline V gene. CDR3 in amino acids: CASSLRVAGNYEQYF. The CDR3 region has the DNA TGTGCCAGCAGCCTCAGGGTAGCGGGGAACTACGAGCAGTACTTC.

This clonotype has a count of ten or more. The V call is TRBV4-1, the J call TRBJ1-2; D not resolved. The CDR3 spans 15 residues. The germline gives CDR1 MGHRA, CDR2 YSYEKL. The ends were cut back, 0 bases at V and 8 bases at J, with 16 bases in the middle. The CDR3 is CASSQDVKRFGGYTF. DNA for the CDR3: TGCGCCAGCAGCCAAGATGTTAAGAGGTTCGGGGGCTACACCTTC.

This clonotype has at least ten counts. The genes are TRBV5-1 and TRBJ1-6, with 9 bases matching TRBD1. CDR1 is SGHRS, CDR2 YFSETQ, per germline. The length of the CDR3 is 16 residues. The V segment lost 1 base and the J segment 6 bases; nucleotides outside the gene matches: 5. In DNA, the CDR3 is TGCGCCAGCAGCTTGCTAGGGACAGGGCTTAATTCACCCCTCCACTTT. It translates to CASSLLGTGLNSPLHF.

This clonotype has only a few counts. This chain uses TRBV4-3 with TRBJ2-7; D call uncertain. This CDR3 has 15 amino acids. V dropped 0 bases and J dropped 2 bases, with 11 bases sitting between them. Germline values: CDR1 LGHNA, CDR2 YSLEER. The CDR3 is CASSQDLWSTYEQYF. Here the CDR3 DNA reads TGCGCCAGCAGCCAAGATCTGTGGTCTACCTACGAGCAGTACTTC.

This clonotype was picked up many times. This chain uses TRBV6-1 with TRBJ1-6; possible D gene TRBD1, 6 bases. The V end was cut by 6 bases, the J end by 0 bases, with 15 bases between. Germline assignment: CDR1 MNHNS and CDR2 SASEGT. The CDR3 has 17 amino acids. Written as DNA, the CDR3 is TGTGCCAGCAGATTACGGGGGCAGAGCTCCTATAATTCACCCCTCCACTTT. Its protein is CASRLRGQSSYNSPLHF.

This clonotype was seen ten or more times. The gene calls are TRBV13 and TRBJ1-1; 9 bases are shared with TRBD1. The CDR3 runs 17 residues. Germline V gene sequence: CDR1 PRHDT, CDR2 FYEKMQ (reference sequence). The V and J ends lost 5 bases and 0 bases, in that order; junction bases with no gene match: 10. This CDR3 reads CASSKLWDRELNTEAFF. In DNA, the CDR3 is TGTGCCAGCAGCAAATTATGGGACAGGGAACTGAACACTGAAGCTTTCTTT.